A selection of T cell receptor beta chains follows, all from one sample in a study of blood T cells in healthy people across ages. TCRdb re-called the 5' RACE reads with MiXCR, one entry per CDR3 protein. The sample lists about 1.4 million distinct CDR3 sequences; almost 60% were seen once. Specimen: blood. The origin of the receptors is a man between 18 and 35 years old in good health. Each CDR3 is given with its conserved first and last residue. The D gene is left open where the match is weak. Size tells how often a clone was seen (once, few, many) or the class of an expanded clone, and some rows leave it out.

D gene	clone size	V gene	J gene	CDR3 protein	CDR3 DNA
-	-	TRBV5-1	TRBJ2-7	CASSLTGYNRVDEQYF	TGCGCCAGCAGCTTGACAGGGTACAATCGAGTCGACGAGCAGTACTTC
-	-	TRBV7-9	TRBJ2-2	CASSFVGLNTGELFF	TGTGCCAGCAGCTTTGTTGGGCTGAACACCGGGGAGCTGTTTTTT
TRBD1	few	TRBV7-9	TRBJ1-4	CASSSSQGAREKLFF	TGTGCCAGCAGCTCCTCCCAGGGGGCTCGGGAAAAACTGTTTTTT
TRBD1	once	TRBV28	TRBJ2-7	CASIRRQGSYNEQYF	TGTGCCAGCATCCGTAGACAGGGCTCCTACAATGAGCAGTACTTC
-	-	TRBV5-1	TRBJ1-2	CASSLTYLNYGYTF	TGCGCCAGCAGCTTGACGTACCTTAACTATGGCTACACCTTC
TRBD2	few	TRBV27	TRBJ2-1	CASSKPRTSGGTKTFF	TGTGCCAGCAGCAAACCCCGGACTAGCGGGGGGACAAAGACGTTCTTC
TRBD2	-	TRBV4-1	TRBJ2-1	CASSPSRTSGRDEQFF	TGCGCCAGCAGCCCCTCAAGGACTAGCGGGAGGGATGAGCAGTTCTTC
-	once	TRBV7-9	TRBJ2-7	CASTPGVSHEQYF	TGTGCCAGCACCCCCGGGGTGTCCCACGAGCAGTACTTC
-	-	TRBV5-1	TRBJ2-5	CASGLVGSETQYF	TGCGCCAGCGGCTTGGTTGGGTCAGAGACCCAGTACTTC
-	-	TRBV10-2	TRBJ2-7	CASSDRAVSYEQYF	TGCGCCAGCAGTGATCGAGCTGTCTCCTACGAGCAGTACTTC
-	-	TRBV6-1	TRBJ2-5	CASSERFGYEQYF	TGTGCCAGCAGTGAACGGTTTGGCTATGAGCAGTACTTC
-	-	TRBV29-1	TRBJ2-3	CSAEKFTDTQYF	TGCAGCGCCGAGAAATTTACAGATACGCAGTATTTT
-	-	TRBV7-9	TRBJ2-7	CASSPSEGWYEQYF	TGTGCCAGCAGCCCGTCGGAGGGGTGGTACGAGCAGTACTTC
-	-	TRBV7-9	TRBJ2-3	CASSLVGASDTQYF	TGTGCCAGCAGCTTAGTGGGGGCAAGTGATACGCAGTATTTT
-	-	TRBV4-3	TRBJ1-6	CASSQDALLVSPLHF	TGCGCCAGCAGCCAAGATGCGTTGTTAGTTTCACCCCTCCACTTT
-	-	TRBV5-1	TRBJ2-5	CASSFNRDQETQYF	TGCGCCAGCAGCTTTAACAGAGACCAAGAGACCCAGTACTTC
-	-	TRBV7-2	TRBJ2-7	CVSSSTTVVSPYEQYF	TGTGTCAGCAGCTCTACCACAGTTGTTTCCCCCTACGAGCAGTACTTC
-	few	TRBV12-3/TRBV12-4	TRBJ2-1	CASSRVGNEQFF	TGTGCCAGCTCCAGGGTTGGGAATGAGCAGTTCTTC
TRBD1	-	TRBV2	TRBJ2-5	CASSSLGTEVETQYF	TGTGCCAGCAGTTCCCTTGGGACAGAAGTAGAGACCCAGTACTTC
TRBD2	once	TRBV14	TRBJ2-7	CASSQVWRGGPDEQYF	TGTGCCAGCAGCCAAGTTTGGCGGGGGGGCCCTGACGAGCAGTACTTC
TRBD1	-	TRBV11-2	TRBJ1-4	CAGSSVQGAFGEKLFF	TGTGCCGGCAGCTCTGTACAGGGGGCGTTCGGTGAAAAACTGTTTTTT
-	-	TRBV27	TRBJ2-4	CASRGGWGEQYF	TGTGCCAGCAGGGGAGGTTGGGGGGAGCAGTACTTC
TRBD2	few	TRBV7-9	TRBJ2-1	CASSLKSLAGDNEQFF	TGTGCCAGCAGCTTAAAGTCACTAGCGGGAGACAATGAGCAGTTCTTC
TRBD2	-	TRBV6-1	TRBJ2-7	CASSGTSGGFFCEQYF	TGTGCCAGCAGTGGGACTAGCGGGGGGTTCTTCTGCGAGCAGTACTTC
-	-	TRBV5-1	TRBJ2-5	CASTTNQETQYF	TGCGCCAGCACCACTAACCAAGAGACCCAGTACTTC
TRBD2	few	TRBV6-1	TRBJ2-7	CASLAGDPYEQYF	TGTGCCAGCCTAGCGGGAGATCCCTACGAGCAGTACTTC
-	-	TRBV6-5	TRBJ1-5	CASSFGLGGQPQHF	TGTGCCAGCAGTTTTGGTCTGGGAGGCCAGCCCCAGCATTTT
TRBD1	-	TRBV27	TRBJ1-6	CANSLPKGANSPLHF	TGTGCCAACAGTCTCCCGAAGGGGGCCAATTCACCCCTCCACTTT
-	few	TRBV10-2	TRBJ2-3	CASLLADTQYF	TGCGCCAGCTTATTGGCTGATACGCAGTATTTT
TRBD2	-	TRBV27	TRBJ2-4	CASSRQVAGSGEQYF	TGTGCCAGCAGTCGCCAAGTAGCGGGGTCTGGGGAGCAGTACTTC
-	-	TRBV7-9	TRBJ2-3	CASSFRRAGADTQYF	TGTGCCAGCAGCTTCAGGAGGGCGGGGGCGGATACGCAGTATTTT
-	few	TRBV28	TRBJ2-1	CASISGVFNEQFF	TGTGCCAGCATTTCAGGGGTTTTCAATGAGCAGTTCTTC
TRBD2	-	TRBV10-3	TRBJ2-7	CAISIGTSGANYEQYF	TGTGCCATCAGCATTGGGACTAGCGGCGCGAACTACGAGCAGTACTTC
TRBD1	-	TRBV20-1	TRBJ2-1	CSASPRDRGRDYNEQFF	TGCAGTGCTAGCCCCCGGGACAGGGGCCGGGACTACAATGAGCAGTTCTTC
TRBD1	few	TRBV7-2	TRBJ1-6	CASSARQGSGSPLHF	TGTGCCAGCAGCGCCAGACAGGGTTCGGGTTCACCCCTCCACTTT
TRBD1	-	TRBV4-2	TRBJ2-7	CASSQVYRGRAEQYF	TGTGCCAGCAGCCAAGTGTACAGGGGGCGCGCCGAGCAGTACTTC
-	-	TRBV2	TRBJ2-5	CASSVVETQYF	TGTGCCAGCAGTGTGGTCGAGACCCAGTACTTC
TRBD2	-	TRBV3-1	TRBJ2-5	CASKAGVTETQYF	TGTGCCAGCAAGGCGGGAGTCACAGAGACCCAGTACTTC
-	-	TRBV29-1	TRBJ2-3	CSDEFSTQYF	TGCAGTGACGAATTTTCTACGCAGTATTTT
-	-	TRBV5-1	TRBJ2-1	CGWVVGNEQFF	TGCGGCTGGGTGGTCGGCAATGAGCAGTTCTTC
-	few	TRBV4-1	TRBJ1-4	CASSYTEFKGEKLFF	TGCGCCAGCAGCTACACAGAATTTAAAGGGGAAAAACTGTTTTTT
-	-	TRBV5-6	TRBJ1-1	CASSLVSAGEAFF	TGTGCCAGCAGCTTGGTCTCGGCAGGGGAGGCTTTCTTT
TRBD1	few	TRBV6-2/TRBV6-3	TRBJ2-5	CASSTRQGFQETQYF	TGTGCCAGCAGTACCCGACAGGGATTCCAAGAGACCCAGTACTTC
TRBD2	few	TRBV4-1	TRBJ2-7	CASSPSAGGPGEQYF	TGCGCCAGCAGCCCTTCAGCGGGAGGGCCTGGCGAGCAGTACTTC
-	few	TRBV5-4	TRBJ2-7	CASSPGGGRYDEQYF	TGTGCCAGCAGCCCCGGCGGGGGCAGATACGACGAGCAGTACTTC
-	-	TRBV6-5	TRBJ2-1	CATGASATHNEQFF	TGTGCCACTGGTGCCAGTGCGACCCACAATGAGCAGTTCTTC
-	-	TRBV27	TRBJ2-7	CASSRRVAYEQYF	TGTGCCAGCAGTCGGAGGGTCGCCTACGAGCAGTACTTC
TRBD2	-	TRBV27	TRBJ2-3	CASNSRRLANSTDTQYF	TGTGCCAGCAATTCTCGCCGACTAGCGAATAGCACAGATACGCAGTATTTT
TRBD2	-	TRBV11-3	TRBJ2-7	CASSRPSGRAYEQYF	TGTGCCAGCAGCCGACCCTCCGGGAGGGCCTACGAGCAGTACTTC
-	-	TRBV2	TRBJ1-2	CASSVGREGYTF	TGTGCCAGCAGTGTGGGCAGGGAAGGCTACACCTTC